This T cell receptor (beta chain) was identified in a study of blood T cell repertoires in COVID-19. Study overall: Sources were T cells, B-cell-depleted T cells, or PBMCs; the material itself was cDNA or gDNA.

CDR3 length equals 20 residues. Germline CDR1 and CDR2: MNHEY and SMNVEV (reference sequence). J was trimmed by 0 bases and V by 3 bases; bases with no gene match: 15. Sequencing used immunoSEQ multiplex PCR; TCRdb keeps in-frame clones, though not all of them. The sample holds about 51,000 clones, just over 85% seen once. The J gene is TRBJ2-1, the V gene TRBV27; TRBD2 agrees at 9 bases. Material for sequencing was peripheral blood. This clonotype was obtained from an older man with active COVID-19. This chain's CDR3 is CASSFLRGAGGPISYNEQFF. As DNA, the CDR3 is TGTGCCAGCAGTTTTTTGAGGGGGGCGGGAGGGCCCATCTCCTACAATGAGCAGTTCTTC.